This T cell receptor (beta chain) came from a study of T cell changes during pregnancy in multiple sclerosis. Clones were sequenced by immunoSEQ multiplex PCR, and TCRdb holds only the in-frame ones, with some missing. Of approximately 24,000 clones in the sample, roughly nine tenths were seen once. The CDR3 has 13 residues. The V gene end was trimmed by 5 bases and the J gene end by 3 bases; junction bases not matched to a gene: 4. Germline V gene sequence: CDR1 SEHNR, CDR2 FQNEAQ (reference sequence). Material: CD8+ T cells from peripheral blood mononuclear cells, obtained in the third trimester of pregnancy. The V gene is TRBV7-9, the J gene TRBJ2-7; TRBD2 matches at 7 bases. This TCR came from a female donor in good health, enrolled as a control in a pregnancy study. CDR3 protein: CASSPPGGYEQYF. In DNA, the CDR3 is TGTGCCAGCAGCCCCCCGGGGGGCTACGAGCAGTACTTC.